The 27 T cell receptor beta chains given below trace back to one sample, sequenced in a study of T cells after yellow fever vaccination. Each CDR3 protein gets one entry after TCRdb re-called the 5' RACE reads with MiXCR. The data show roughly 74,000 distinct CDR3 sequences, roughly 7.4% seen once. The sequences come from CD8+ T cells sorted from PBMCs, collected less than 6 days after the first yellow fever vaccination. These receptors were collected from a man aged 18 to 29 who received the YFV17D yellow fever vaccine.

On this clonotype itself: Being one base from a much bigger clone, this may be a read error. The rearrangement uses TRBV6-5 and TRBJ1-1; no clear D gene. CDR3 length: 15 residues. V lost 0 bases, J lost 4 bases, and 12 bases lay in between. Germline assignment: CDR1 MNHEY and CDR2 SVGAGI. The CDR3 loop reads CASSYSRRLCTEAFF. In DNA, the CDR3 is TGTGCCAGCAGTTACTCTCGCAGGTTGTGCACTGAAGCTTTCTTT.

The chain joins TRBV18 to TRBJ1-2; D unresolved. The CDR3 contains 14 residues. Per the germline V gene, CDR1 is KGHSH and CDR2 is LQKENI. V lost 0 bases, J lost 4 bases, and 9 bases lay in between. In nucleotides, the CDR3 is TGTGCCAGCTCACCACCGCGGGGAGGCTATGGCTACACCTTC. Amino acid sequence: CASSPPRGGYGYTF.

This sequence joins TRBV27 and TRBJ1-5; D possibly corresponds to TRBD1 (5 bases). The ends were cut back, 6 bases at V and 0 bases at J, with 12 bases in the middle. The CDR3 has 15 residues. CDR1 MNHEY and CDR2 SMNVEV come from the germline V gene (reference sequence). CDR3 sequence: CASSPTGNSNQPQHF. CDR3 bases: TGTGCCAGCAGCCCTACAGGTAATAGCAATCAGCCCCAGCATTTT.

This clonotype was picked up a small number of times. V is TRBV5-4 and J is TRBJ2-7, with 7 bases matching TRBD1. Germline CDR1 reads SGHNT; CDR2 reads YYREEE (reference sequence). The CDR3 is made up of 15 amino acids. CDR3 region: CASRLGDSNSYEQYV. In nucleotides, the CDR3 is TGTGCCAGCAGATTGGGGGACAGCAACTCCTACGAGCAGTACGTC.

This clonotype was counted ten times or more. The rearrangement joins TRBV15 to TRBJ1-5; D not resolved. The V gene lost 0 bases and the J gene lost 7 bases, with 13 bases spanning the gap. This CDR3 is built from 15 residues. Germline CDR1 reads LNHNV; CDR2 reads YYDKDF (reference sequence). The CDR3, as DNA: TGTGCCACCAGCAGAGATAGAGGACTGGGACAGCCCCAGCATTTT. It specifies CATSRDRGLGQPQHF. Based on the CDR3 plus reference TRBV15 and TRBJ1-5, the full variable domain is DAMVIQNPRYQVTQFGKPVTLSCSQTLNHNVMYWYQQKSSQAPKLLFHYYDKDFNNEADTPDNFQSRRPNTSFCFLDIRSPGLGDTAMYLCATSRDRGLGQPQHFGDGTRLSIL.

J is TRBJ2-5 and V is TRBV11-2; the D call may be TRBD1 or TRBD2 (5 bases each). Germline values: CDR1 SGHAT, CDR2 FQNNGV. The CDR3 is 14 residues long. V was cut by 7 bases and J by 0 bases, with 12 bases left in between. The CDR3 region has the DNA TGTGCCAGCACCGGGACCGCGGACCAAGAGACCCAGTACTTC. This encodes CASTGTADQETQYF.

This clonotype was seen at least ten times. The rearrangement links TRBV6-2 or TRBV6-3 to TRBJ2-1; 13 positions match TRBD2. This CDR3 contains 19 residues. The V gene's germline CDR1 is MNHEY and CDR2 SVGEGT. V shed 5 bases, J shed 0 bases, and the junction held 10 bases outside the gene matches. CDR3 loop: CASSPTGLAGTSSYNEQFF. In DNA, the CDR3 is TGTGCCAGCAGTCCGACGGGACTAGCGGGAACGAGCTCCTACAATGAGCAGTTCTTC.

V usage is TRBV7-9 and J usage is TRBJ1-3; D is undetermined. V was trimmed by 1 base and J by 3 bases, leaving 10 bases between them. CDR3 length: 15 amino acids. The germline CDR1 and CDR2 sequences are SEHNR and FQNEAQ (reference sequence). The CDR3 region has the DNA TGTGCCAGCAGCTTAGTGGGCCAGCTTGGAAACACCATATATTTT. Translated: CASSLVGQLGNTIYF. Supplemented by reference TRBV7-9 and TRBJ1-3, the full variable domain reads DTGVSQNPRHKITKRGQNVTFRCDPISEHNRLYWYRQTLGQGPEFLTYFQNEAQLEKSRLLSDRFSAERPKGSFSTLEIQRTEQGDSAMYLCASSLVGQLGNTIYFGEGSWLTVV.

The rearrangement uses TRBV30 and TRBJ2-7; D ambiguous. The CDR3 has 13 amino acids. Germline values: CDR1 GTSNPN, CDR2 SVGIG (reference sequence). V was clipped by 3 bases and J by 2 bases, with 11 bases between them. The CDR3 loop is CAWRWSGAYEQYF. CDR3 in DNA: TGTGCCTGGAGGTGGTCAGGAGCCTACGAGCAGTACTTC.

This clonotype has more than one count but fewer than ten. This sequence joins TRBV10-3 and TRBJ1-6, with a possible D match to TRBD1 (5 bases). CDR3 size: 15 residues. The germline gives CDR1 ENHRY, CDR2 SYGVKD. V gave up 7 bases and J gave up 3 bases, with 13 bases separating them. The CDR3: CAIKEGPGYNSPLHF. The DNA for the CDR3 is TGTGCCATCAAGGAGGGGCCGGGCTATAATTCACCCCTCCACTTT.

This clonotype has at least ten counts. This chain links TRBV7-3 with TRBJ2-7, with TRBD2 identical over 7 bases. With 6 bases clipped from V and 6 bases from J, the junction kept 14 bases outside the gene matches. The CDR3 covers 15 residues. Per germline, CDR1 SGHTA and CDR2 FQGTGA. CDR3 region: CASRSISGRQFEQYV. The CDR3 DNA is TGTGCCAGCAGATCCATCTCCGGGAGGCAGTTCGAGCAGTACGTC.

This clonotype has just a few counts. The CDR3 DNA reads as TGTGCCAGCAGCACGGAAGTTGGGACCGAGCAGTACGTC. Amino acids: CASSTEVGTEQYV. The rearrangement uses TRBV7-9 and TRBJ2-7; either TRBD1 or TRBD2 may fit D (5 bases each). CDR1 is SEHNR and CDR2 is FQNEAQ in the germline V gene (reference sequence). V was cut by 5 bases and J by 6 bases, with 14 bases left in between. The CDR3 contains 13 residues.

The CDR3 here is CASSTTTAYEQYV. The CDR3 bases are TGTGCCAGCAGCACCACGACAGCCTACGAGCAGTACGTC. V is TRBV5-5 and J is TRBJ2-7; D is perhaps TRBD1 (5 bases). This CDR3 has 13 residues. Germline V gene lookup returns CDR1 SGHKS and CDR2 YYEKEE (reference sequence). Trimming shortened V by 4 bases and J by 2 bases, and 10 bases separated the two germline ends.

The chain carries TRBV6-1 and TRBJ2-2; tentatively, D is TRBD1 (6 bases). The CDR3 contains 15 residues. In germline, CDR1 is MNHNS, CDR2 SASEGT. Deletions cut 6 bases from V and 4 bases from J, with 15 bases between. The CDR3 nucleotides read TGTGCCAGCAGCCCGGGACACATACCCACCGGGGAGCTGTTTTTT. Translated: CASSPGHIPTGELFF.

This clonotype was observed many times. V usage is TRBV7-3 and J usage is TRBJ1-1, with D uncertain. CDR1 SGHTA and CDR2 FQGTGA come from the germline V gene. Trimming pared 2 bases from V and 7 bases from J, leaving 8 bases between. The CDR3 extends over 12 amino acids. This chain's CDR3 is CASSLGSDEAFF. The DNA for the CDR3 is TGTGCCAGCAGCTTAGGGTCAGATGAAGCTTTCTTT.

This clonotype was observed many times. The chain carries TRBV4-2 and TRBJ2-1, with D tentatively TRBD2 (7 bases). With 4 bases removed from V and 5 bases from J, the gap between germline ends came to 15 bases. The germline V gene encodes CDR1 LGHNA and CDR2 YNFKEQ. The length of the CDR3 is 15 residues. Here the CDR3 DNA reads TGTGCCAGCAGCCTAAACAGGGAGGGCAACAATGAGCAGTTCTTC. This gives the protein CASSLNREGNNEQFF.

The rearrangement links TRBV7-9 to TRBJ1-1; D not resolved. This CDR3 spans 16 amino acids. CDR1 SEHNR and CDR2 FQNEAQ come from the germline V gene (reference sequence). The V end was cut by 4 bases, the J end by 2 bases, with 17 bases between. The CDR3 region is CASSSTSYTRNTEAFF. Written as DNA, the CDR3 is TGTGCCAGCAGCTCAACGTCGTACACTCGAAACACTGAAGCTTTCTTT. The full variable domain, rest sourced from reference TRBV7-9 and TRBJ1-1, is DTGVSQNPRHKITKRGQNVTFRCDPISEHNRLYWYRQTLGQGPEFLTYFQNEAQLEKSRLLSDRFSAERPKGSFSTLEIQRTEQGDSAMYLCASSSTSYTRNTEAFFGQGTRLTVV.

This clonotype was found a few times. This chain uses TRBV18 with TRBJ2-3, with 10 bases aligning to TRBD1. Germline V gene data show CDR1 as KGHSH and CDR2 as LQKENI. V dropped 6 bases and J dropped 2; count of bases not matched to a gene: 11. This CDR3 has 17 residues. CDR3 sequence (DNA): TGTGCCAGCTCGCCCTTTCCGGGACAGGGGTACACAGATACGCAGTATTTT. Protein sequence: CASSPFPGQGYTDTQYF.

This clonotype was detected many times. This CDR3 reads CASSAGTSSYNEQFF. For the CDR3, the DNA is TGTGCCAGCAGTGCCGGGACAAGCTCCTACAATGAGCAGTTCTTC. The chain carries TRBV2 and TRBJ2-1, with a possible D match to TRBD1 (6 bases). The CDR3 has 15 residues. CDR1 and CDR2 from the germline V gene are SNHLY and FYNNEI. V lost 4 bases to trimming and J lost 0 bases, with 10 bases between them.

In this sample, this clonotype turned up many times. V and J are TRBV6-5 and TRBJ2-1, with 8 bases that match TRBD1. This CDR3 region has 19 residues. CDR1 MNHEY and CDR2 SVGAGI come from the germline V gene. Losses at the gene ends were 0 bases for V and 8 bases for J; bases not matched to a gene: 18. CDR3: CASSYSTTGVNKELDEQFF. In DNA, the CDR3 is TGTGCCAGCAGTTACTCGACGACAGGGGTAAATAAGGAGTTGGATGAGCAGTTCTTC.

This clonotype was observed at least ten times. The rearrangement uses TRBV25-1 and TRBJ2-1; D could derive from TRBD1 or TRBD2 (6 bases each). V was pared by 4 bases and J by 9 bases, with 10 bases between. The CDR3 contains 12 residues. The germline CDR1 and CDR2 sequences are MGHDK and SYGVNS. In nucleotides, the CDR3 is TGTGCCAGCAGTGGAGGAGGGGGTGAGCAGTTCTTC. Protein: CASSGGGGEQFF.

This clonotype was seen many times. The rearrangement joins TRBV27 to TRBJ2-2, with no clear D. V gave up 5 bases and J gave up 7 bases, with 8 bases separating them. This CDR3 comprises 12 residues. CDR1 and CDR2 from the germline V gene are MNHEY and SMNVEV (reference sequence). The DNA of the CDR3 is TGTGCCAGCAGTGGAGCGCTCGGGGAGCTGTTTTTT. Protein product: CASSGALGELFF.

Details on this clonotype: A read error may be the cause here, since a much bigger clone is one base away. This chain links TRBV7-9 with TRBJ2-3; D not certain. V lost 8 bases, J lost 4 bases, and 13 bases lay in between. The CDR3 is 13 amino acids. CDR1 is SEHNR and CDR2 is FQNEAQ in the germline V gene (reference sequence). The CDR3 is CASRVVDSDTQYF. CDR3 bases: TGTGCCAGCCGGGTGGTTGATTCAGATACGCAGTATTTT.

This clonotype has only a few counts. This chain connects TRBV12-3 or TRBV12-4 to TRBJ2-1; TRBD2 matches 8 bases. This CDR3 has 15 residues. V lost 2 bases to trimming and J lost 3 bases; unmatched junction nucleotides: 3. The CDR3 loop is CASSLSAGGYNEQFF. In DNA, the CDR3 is TGTGCCAGCAGTTTATCCGCGGGGGGCTACAATGAGCAGTTCTTC.

In its sample, this clonotype was seen a few times. CDR3 residues: CASSQGGRLNEQFF. CDR3 nucleotide sequence: TGCGCCAGCAGCCAAGGGGGCAGGCTCAATGAGCAGTTCTTC. The rearrangement joins TRBV4-1 to TRBJ2-1; maybe TRBD1 (5 bases). Trimming removed 1 base from V and 6 bases from J, with 10 bases in between. This CDR3 is built from 14 residues. Germline V gene data show CDR1 as MGHRA and CDR2 as YSYEKL.

This clonotype appeared many times. This chain links TRBV5-1 with TRBJ2-7; tentative D call: TRBD1 (5 bases). This CDR3 spans 15 amino acids. V dropped 0 bases and J dropped 1 base, with 11 bases sitting between them. The germline gives CDR1 SGHRS, CDR2 YFSETQ. The CDR3 spells CASSLEGVGSYEQYF. In nucleotides, the CDR3 is TGCGCCAGCAGCTTGGAAGGGGTAGGTTCCTACGAGCAGTACTTC.

V is TRBV4-3 and J is TRBJ1-4; D perhaps matches TRBD1 (6 bases). Trimming took off 0 bases at V and 14 bases at J, with 25 bases between the two ends. This CDR3 is built from 17 residues. Germline loops: CDR1 LGHNA, CDR2 YSLEER. As DNA, the CDR3 is TGCGCCAGCAGCCAAGAGCCCCCCCCGGGACACCTCTCCCGCCTGTTTTTT. It translates to CASSQEPPPGHLSRLFF.